The subject of this entry is one T cell receptor beta chain. Its antigen is not known. The data originate from a study of fetal regulatory T cell absence and autoimmunity. Study results and limitations: In IPEX syndrome, oligoclonal enrichment was read as supporting prenatal antigen-driven autoimmunity in the pancreas. Oligoclonal TCR enrichment in pancreas over cord blood reached over 90-fold for some clones.

Germline V gives CDR1 SEHNR, CDR2 FQNEAQ (reference sequence). The V segment lost 3 bases and the J segment 7 bases; nucleotides outside the gene matches: 2. This CDR3 is 12 amino acids long. TCRdb's table, derived via immunoSEQ multiplex PCR, lists solely in-frame clones and lacks some. The table lists some 46,000 clones, roughly 83% of them singletons. This clonotype originated in a newborn boy with IPEX syndrome. V is TRBV7-9 and J is TRBJ1-2; 7 nucleotides align to TRBD1. Sequenced input: cord blood. CDR3 DNA sequence: TGTGCCAGCAGCTTGACAGGGTTTGGCTACACCTTC. It is translated as CASSLTGFGYTF.